The 30 T cell receptor beta chains presented below share a single source sample, sequenced in a study of T cell responses to AZD1222 COVID-19 vaccine. Sequencing was performed with immunoSEQ multiplex PCR; in TCRdb, only in-frame clones are kept and a portion is missing. Of over 150,000 clones listed, approximately 90% are singletons. The source was peripheral blood, collected 28 days after the second AZD1222 dose. The source of these receptors is an adult who received the AZD1222 COVID-19 vaccine.

The chain is built from TRBV19 and TRBJ2-5; either TRBD1 or TRBD2 may supply D (5 bases each). The length of the CDR3 is 16 residues. V lost 7 bases and J lost 5, with 23 bases in between. Germline V lookup: CDR1 LNHDA, CDR2 SQIVND (reference sequence). The CDR3 reads CASTPTGRTGLETQYF. DNA of the CDR3: TGTGCCAGTACCCCGACGGGACGGACGGGTTTGGAGACCCAGTACTTC. Complete variable domain (other parts from reference TRBV19 and TRBJ2-5): DGGITQSPKYLFRKEGQNVTLSCEQNLNHDAMYWYRQDPGQGLRLIYYSQIVNDFQKGDIAEGYSVSREKKESFPLTVTSAQKNPTAFYLCASTPTGRTGLETQYFGPGTRLLVL.

CDR3 in amino acids: CASSHGLAVYNEQFF. The CDR3 bases are TGTGCCAGCAGCCACGGTCTAGCGGTATACAATGAGCAGTTCTTC. This chain joins TRBV14 and TRBJ2-1, with TRBD2 matching over 7 bases. Germline CDR1 is SGHDN and CDR2 is FVKESK. V lost 3 bases to trimming and J lost 4 bases; unmatched junction nucleotides: 6. The CDR3 has 15 amino acids.

The gene calls are TRBV20-1 and TRBJ2-3; TRBD2 matches 8 bases. J was trimmed by 3 bases and V by 3 bases; bases with no gene match: 8. This CDR3 contains 15 residues. Germline V gives CDR1 DFQATT, CDR2 SNEGSKA (reference sequence). CDR3 loop: CSASEREIGTDTQYF. In DNA, the CDR3 is TGCAGTGCTAGTGAGCGGGAGATCGGAACAGATACGCAGTATTTT.

The J gene is TRBJ2-3, the V gene TRBV7-3; 8 nucleotides match TRBD1. In germline, CDR1 is SGHTA, CDR2 FQGTGA. CDR3 size: 15 residues. With 5 bases clipped from V and 7 bases from J, the junction kept 11 bases outside the gene matches. CDR3 amino acids: CASSEPGQEGNTQYF. For the CDR3, the DNA is TGTGCCAGCAGCGAGCCGGGACAGGAGGGTAATACGCAGTATTTT.

The gene calls are TRBV10-1 and TRBJ2-7; D may be TRBD2 (6 bases). The V and J ends lost 5 bases and 13 bases respectively, with 21 bases between them. Germline V gives CDR1 WNHNN, CDR2 SYGVQD (reference sequence). The length of the CDR3 is 13 residues. This CDR3 is CASSSRLGDSVYF. DNA of the CDR3: TGCGCCAGCAGTTCACGACTAGGGGACTCTGTTTACTTC.

The chain is built from TRBV7-9 and TRBJ1-3; no reliable D call. CDR1 and CDR2 from the germline V gene are SEHNR and FQNEAQ (reference sequence). This CDR3 contains 15 residues. Trimming left V 0 bases short and J 0 bases short, with 6 bases between. The CDR3 DNA is TGTGCCAGCAGCTTAGCTACTCTCTCTGGAAACACCATATATTTT. Protein sequence: CASSLATLSGNTIYF.

V and J are TRBV18 and TRBJ2-7, with 7 bases lining up with TRBD1. The junction had 2 bases not matched to a gene; V was cut back by 0 bases and J by 0 bases. The CDR3 is 15 amino acids. Germline CDR1 reads KGHSH; CDR2 reads LQKENI. The CDR3 loop reads CASSPPGQSSYEQYF. Here the CDR3 DNA reads TGTGCCAGCTCACCACCGGGACAGAGCTCCTACGAGCAGTACTTC.

The chain employs TRBV5-6 and TRBJ1-1; D is uncertain. The ends were cut back, 4 bases at V and 13 bases at J, with 17 bases in the middle. Germline lookup yields CDR1 SGHDT and CDR2 YYEEEE. The CDR3 length is 12 residues. CDR3 in amino acids: CASSGRPQKVFF. The CDR3 DNA reads as TGTGCCAGCAGCGGGCGGCCTCAAAAGGTTTTCTTT.

This chain joins TRBV7-6 and TRBJ2-2; D possibly uses TRBD1 or TRBD2 (6 bases each). The CDR3 is 17 amino acids. V lost 1 base to trimming and J lost 5 bases, with 17 bases between them. Germline V gene data show CDR1 as SGHVS and CDR2 as FNYEAQ. The CDR3, as DNA: TGTGCCAGCAGCTTAGTAGGGGGGACCCTGGGGACCGGGGAGCTGTTTTTT. Protein product: CASSLVGGTLGTGELFF.

Written as DNA, the CDR3 is TGTGCCACCAGCCCCCTCCCAGGGACCTTAGAGACCCAGTACTTC. This codes for CATSPLPGTLETQYF. J is TRBJ2-5 and V is TRBV15; D may correspond to TRBD1 or TRBD2 (5 bases each). The germline V gene has CDR1 LNHNV and CDR2 YYDKDF (reference sequence). The CDR3 extends over 15 amino acids. The germline V and J ends were trimmed by 5 bases and 4 bases, with 17 bases remaining between them.

The chain has TRBV3-1 (or the pseudogene TRBV3-2) and TRBJ2-1; 7 bases agree with TRBD2. Germline V lookup: CDR1 LGHDT, CDR2 YNNKEL (reference sequence). This CDR3 spans 13 amino acids. With V trimmed by 4 bases and J by 9 bases, 6 bases remained unmatched. The CDR3 nucleotides are TGTGCCAGCAGCCCCGGGACGGGGGGTGAGCAGTTCTTC. It is translated as CASSPGTGGEQFF.

The chain couples TRBV7-9 to TRBJ1-1; no reliable D call. CDR3 length equals 10 residues. Deletions cut 5 bases from V and 8 bases from J, with 6 bases between. The V gene's germline CDR1 is SEHNR and CDR2 FQNEAQ (reference sequence). CDR3 DNA sequence: TGTGCCAGCAGCAATTACGAAGCTTTCTTT. Translation: CASSNYEAFF.

The chain uses TRBV5-1 and TRBJ1-1; 9 bases are shared with TRBD1. J lost 0 bases, V lost 3 bases, and 9 bases had no gene match. CDR1 and CDR2 (germline): SGHRS, YFSETQ. The CDR3 has 17 amino acids. The CDR3 loop reads CASSSDRGRNMNTEAFF. CDR3 in DNA: TGCGCCAGCAGCTCCGACAGGGGGAGAAACATGAACACTGAAGCTTTCTTT. Full variable domain (rest looked up from reference TRBV5-1 and TRBJ1-1): KAGVTQTPRYLIKTRGQQVTLSCSPISGHRSVSWYQQTPGQGLQFLFEYFSETQRNKGNFPGRFSGRQFSNSRSEMNVSTLELGDSALYLCASSSDRGRNMNTEAFFGQGTRLTVV.

The V call is TRBV3-1 (or the pseudogene TRBV3-2), the J call TRBJ1-1, with TRBD1 identical over 11 bases. Germline-derived CDR1 and CDR2 are LGHDT and YNNKEL (reference sequence). Trimming removed 4 bases from V and 0 bases from J; junction bases left unmatched: 4. The CDR3 totals 16 residues. CDR3 DNA: TGTGCCAGCAGCCTCCGGACAGGGGGCATGAACACTGAAGCTTTCTTT. This codes for CASSLRTGGMNTEAFF.

The chain is built from TRBV28 and TRBJ2-7; a possible D gene is TRBD2 (5 bases). Between the trimmed V and J ends, which lost 6 bases and 4 bases, there was a span of 16 bases. Germline-derived CDR1 and CDR2 are MDHEN and SYDVKM. The CDR3 has 14 residues. The CDR3, as DNA: TGTGCCAGCAGAGGTTGGCCAGGCGGGTACGAGCAGTACTTC. Translated, it gives CASRGWPGGYEQYF.

The rearrangement links TRBV19 to TRBJ2-3; 11 bases map to TRBD1. Germline assignment: CDR1 LNHDA and CDR2 SQIVND (reference sequence). The length of the CDR3 is 16 residues. J gave up 8 bases and V 3 bases, and 10 bases lay outside the gene matches. CDR3 bases: TGTGCCAGTAGTATGACCCTGGGACAGGGGGAAGTTACGCAGTATTTT. Amino acids: CASSMTLGQGEVTQYF.

The chain recombines TRBV28 with TRBJ2-5; D might be TRBD1 (6 bases). With 4 bases removed from V and 1 base from J, the gap between germline ends came to 10 bases. This CDR3 has 14 amino acids. In germline, CDR1 is MDHEN, CDR2 SYDVKM. The CDR3 spells CASSSTGVQETQYF. The CDR3, as DNA: TGTGCCAGCAGTTCGACAGGAGTCCAAGAGACCCAGTACTTC.

The rearrangement joins TRBV7-3 to TRBJ2-3, with D uncertain. V shed 6 bases and J shed 0 bases, with 13 bases lying between them. CDR1 SGHTA and CDR2 FQGTGA come from the germline V gene. The CDR3 totals 15 residues. In nucleotides, the CDR3 is TGTGCCAGCAGTCTGACTCCGTCTAGCACAGATACGCAGTATTTT. This gives the protein CASSLTPSSTDTQYF.

The CDR3 region has the DNA TGCGCCAGCAGCCAAGAGACCCTCTCCGGGACTAGCGGGAGTGTAGGGGAGACCCAGTACTTC. Translating it yields CASSQETLSGTSGSVGETQYF. V usage is TRBV4-1 and J usage is TRBJ2-5, with 14 bases lining up with TRBD2. This CDR3 is built from 21 residues. J was trimmed by 5 bases and V by 0 bases; bases with no gene match: 17. Germline CDR1 MGHRA, CDR2 YSYEKL.

The chain employs TRBV6-5 and TRBJ1-1; TRBD1 might be the D (5 bases). CDR3 length equals 13 residues. V shed 10 bases and J shed 5 bases, with 17 bases lying between them. Per the germline V gene, CDR1 is MNHEY and CDR2 is SVGAGI. CDR3 nucleotides: TGTGCCACAGACCCCAGGGATGGGACTGAAGCTTTCTTT. Protein product: CATDPRDGTEAFF.

The rearrangement uses TRBV30 and TRBJ1-3; 8 nucleotides line up with TRBD1. With V trimmed by 0 bases and J by 4 bases, 5 bases remained unmatched. There are 15 residues in the CDR3. Germline loops: CDR1 GTSNPN, CDR2 SVGIG (reference sequence). This chain's CDR3 is CAWSVQGEAGNTIYF. CDR3 bases: TGTGCCTGGAGTGTACAGGGGGAGGCCGGAAACACCATATATTTT.

V usage is TRBV14 and J usage is TRBJ2-3; D gene uncertain. V was trimmed by 4 bases and J by 5 bases, leaving 10 bases between them. CDR3 length: 13 amino acids. Germline V gives CDR1 SGHDN, CDR2 FVKESK. This chain's CDR3 is CASSLTILDTQYF. In DNA form, the CDR3 reads TGTGCCAGCAGCCTTACAATCCTAGATACGCAGTATTTT.

J is TRBJ1-5 and V is TRBV2, with 9 bases matching TRBD1. Germline CDR1 SNHLY, CDR2 FYNNEI. Trimming at V came to 1 base and at J to 6 bases, leaving 4 bases not matched to a gene. This CDR3 is 15 amino acids long. CDR3 region: CASSEGTGESQPQHF. CDR3 coding DNA: TGTGCCAGCAGTGAAGGGACAGGGGAGAGTCAGCCCCAGCATTTT.

The chain links TRBV7-9 to TRBJ1-2; tentatively, D is TRBD1 (6 bases). This CDR3 region has 13 residues. Germline V gene lookup returns CDR1 SEHNR and CDR2 FQNEAQ (reference sequence). Trimming took off 4 bases at V and 6 bases at J, with 12 bases between the two ends. The CDR3 nucleotides are TGTGCCAGCAGCTGGACAGTCGCCAATGGCTACACCTTC. This gives the protein CASSWTVANGYTF.

For the CDR3, the DNA is TGTGCCACCCCTTTGGGGTGGGAGGACACTGAAGCTTTCTTT. It translates to CATPLGWEDTEAFF. V is TRBV28 and J is TRBJ1-1; D uncertain. This CDR3 region has 14 residues. Trimming pared 10 bases from V and 3 bases from J, leaving 18 bases between. Germline CDR1 MDHEN, CDR2 SYDVKM.

This clone has only one observation. The chain recombines TRBV10-1 with TRBJ2-2; no reliable D call. Trimming cost V 5 bases and J 4 bases, with 8 bases left between them. This CDR3 has 13 amino acids. Per the germline V gene, CDR1 is WNHNN and CDR2 is SYGVQD (reference sequence). The CDR3 here is CASSSTFTGELFF. CDR3 coding DNA: TGCGCCAGCAGTTCCACTTTCACCGGGGAGCTGTTTTTT.

This clone came up once. The chain links TRBV19 to TRBJ2-2; D is unresolved. Trimming took off 10 bases at V and 5 bases at J, with 14 bases between the two ends. CDR1 is LNHDA and CDR2 is SQIVND in the germline V gene (reference sequence). CDR3 size: 13 residues. The CDR3 nucleotides read TGTGCCACGGGCGGAATAAGGACCGGGGAGCTGTTTTTT. Protein: CATGGIRTGELFF.

This chain links TRBV24-1 with TRBJ2-6; D remains ambiguous. V was pared by 1 base and J by 1 base, with 7 bases between. Germline assignment: CDR1 KGHDR and CDR2 SFDVKD. The CDR3 runs to 16 residues. CDR3 in DNA: TGTGCCACCAGTGATTTAAGACCTTCTGGGGCCAACGTCCTGACTTTC. Encoded protein: CATSDLRPSGANVLTF.

The J gene is TRBJ2-3, the V gene TRBV5-4, with TRBD2 identical over 12 bases. Germline trimming cut 4 bases from V and 2 bases from J; bases unmatched to any gene: 14. Germline values: CDR1 SGHNT, CDR2 YYREEE (reference sequence). The CDR3 runs 19 residues. CDR3 coding DNA: TGTGCCAGCAGCCTTGGGCCCAGACTAGCGGGAGATCCCACAGATACGCAGTATTTT. This translates into CASSLGPRLAGDPTDTQYF.

This clone is a singleton in its sample. The chain employs TRBV24-1 and TRBJ1-5; D ambiguous. Trimming took off 5 bases at V and 4 bases at J, with 11 bases between the two ends. CDR1 and CDR2 (germline): KGHDR, SFDVKD. The CDR3 spans 14 residues. CDR3 nucleotides: TGTGCCACCAGTGGTGTGGGTTGGAATCAGCCCCAGCATTTT. Translation: CATSGVGWNQPQHF.